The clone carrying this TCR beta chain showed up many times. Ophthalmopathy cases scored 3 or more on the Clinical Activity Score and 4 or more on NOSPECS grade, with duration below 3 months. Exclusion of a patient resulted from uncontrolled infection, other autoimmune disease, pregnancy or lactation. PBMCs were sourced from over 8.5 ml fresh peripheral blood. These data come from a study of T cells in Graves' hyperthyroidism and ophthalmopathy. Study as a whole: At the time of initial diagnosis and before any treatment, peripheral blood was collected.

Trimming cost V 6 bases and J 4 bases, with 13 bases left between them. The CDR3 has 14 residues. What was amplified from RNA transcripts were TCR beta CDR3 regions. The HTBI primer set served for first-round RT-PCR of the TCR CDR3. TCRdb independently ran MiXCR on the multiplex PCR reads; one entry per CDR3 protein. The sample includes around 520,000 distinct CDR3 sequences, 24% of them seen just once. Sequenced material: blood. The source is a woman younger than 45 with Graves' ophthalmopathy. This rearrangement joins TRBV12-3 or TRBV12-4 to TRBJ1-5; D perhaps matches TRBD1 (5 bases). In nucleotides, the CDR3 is TGTGCCAGCAGGGCCGGGGACGGGAATCAGCCCCAGCATTTT. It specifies CASRAGDGNQPQHF.